What follows are 26 T cell receptor beta chains derived from one specimen sequenced in a study of shared clonotypes between healthy human individuals. Naive CD8 populations comprised CD45RO-negative cells positively selected for CCR7, excluding terminally differentiated effector memory CD45RA+ cells. TCRdb's table, derived via immunoSEQ multiplex PCR, lists solely in-frame clones and lacks some. This sample has about 700,000 clones; 92% occur once, and the top ten carry approximately 24%. Sequenced: naive CD8+ T cells sorted from blood. The receptors stem from a man aged 30 to 45 in good health.

This sequence joins TRBV11-2 and TRBJ2-7; 9 bases fit TRBD2. The CDR3 spans 16 residues. CDR1 SGHAT and CDR2 FQNNGV come from the germline V gene. After removal of 0 bases from V and 6 bases from J, the junction contained 9 bases not matched to a gene. CDR3 residues: CASSLELGGRDVEQYF. CDR3 sequence (DNA): TGTGCCAGCAGCTTAGAGTTGGGCGGGAGGGATGTCGAGCAGTACTTC.

This chain links TRBV7-9 with TRBJ2-5, with a possible D match to TRBD2 (6 bases). The CDR3 spans 15 residues. Per germline, CDR1 SEHNR and CDR2 FQNEAQ (reference sequence). Deletions cut 6 bases from V and 5 bases from J, with 19 bases between. This CDR3 is CASSPRRGQPETQYF. The CDR3 coding sequence is TGTGCCAGCAGTCCCCGGCGGGGCCAGCCGGAGACCCAGTACTTC.

The chain couples TRBV19 to TRBJ2-2; 7 nucleotides line up with TRBD2. The ends lost 3 bases at V and 1 base at J; junction bases unmatched: 2. The V gene's germline CDR1 is LNHDA and CDR2 SQIVND (reference sequence). The CDR3 spans 15 residues. CDR3 nucleotide sequence: TGTGCCAGTAGTATGACGGGAGGGAACACCGGGGAGCTGTTTTTT. This translates into CASSMTGGNTGELFF.

The chain carries TRBV5-6 and TRBJ2-3; TRBD1 matches 11 bases. J lost 2 bases, V lost 2 bases, and 7 bases had no gene match. Germline V gene data show CDR1 as SGHDT and CDR2 as YYEEEE. This CDR3 region has 17 residues. The CDR3 DNA sequence: TGTGCCAGCAGCTTTTCCGGGACAGGGGGACCCACAGATACGCAGTATTTT. This gives the protein CASSFSGTGGPTDTQYF.

J is TRBJ1-3 and V is TRBV6-6, with TRBD1 as a possible D gene (5 bases). V dropped 10 bases and J dropped 5 bases, with 12 bases sitting between them. Germline-derived CDR1 and CDR2 are MNHNY and SVGAGI (reference sequence). CDR3 size: 12 residues. As DNA, the CDR3 is TGTGCCACTACGACAGATAGAAACACCATATATTTT. Translating gives CATTTDRNTIYF.

This chain connects TRBV7-3 to TRBJ2-1; 11 bases map to TRBD2. V lost 5 bases to trimming and J lost 5 bases; unmatched junction nucleotides: 5. The germline V gene has CDR1 SGHTA and CDR2 FQGTGA. The CDR3 is 15 residues long. The CDR3 region is CASSPLAGANNEQFF. The DNA for the CDR3 is TGTGCCAGCAGCCCACTAGCGGGAGCGAACAATGAGCAGTTCTTC.

The V call is TRBV2, the J call TRBJ2-7; the D gene could be TRBD1 or TRBD2 (6 bases each). Per the germline V gene, CDR1 is SNHLY and CDR2 is FYNNEI. There are 15 residues in the CDR3. V was cut by 7 bases and J by 6 bases, with 22 bases left in between. Here the CDR3 DNA reads TGTGCCAGCACTGGCCTGGAGGGGGAGTTTCGCGAGCAGTACTTC. This translates into CASTGLEGEFREQYF.

The chain has TRBV7-9 and TRBJ1-2; unclear D gene. This CDR3 is built from 15 residues. Germline assignment: CDR1 SEHNR and CDR2 FQNEAQ (reference sequence). V lost 2 bases and J lost 6, with 16 bases in between. This chain's CDR3 is CASSLKFDGEDGYTF. CDR3 DNA: TGTGCCAGCAGCTTAAAGTTCGACGGGGAAGATGGCTACACCTTC.

The rearrangement uses TRBV6-6 and TRBJ1-5; 8 positions agree with TRBD1. Germline assignment: CDR1 MNHNY and CDR2 SVGAGI (reference sequence). V gave up 2 bases and J gave up 3 bases; unmatched junction bases: 6. CDR3 size: 16 residues. CDR3 DNA sequence: TGTGCCAGCAGTTACGAGGGACAGGTAACCAATCAGCCCCAGCATTTT. Translated, it gives CASSYEGQVTNQPQHF.

The chain couples TRBV7-9 to TRBJ2-3; D is uncertain. V was trimmed by 5 bases and J by 4 bases, leaving 13 bases between them. The CDR3 has 14 amino acids. CDR1 and CDR2 (germline): SEHNR, FQNEAQ (reference sequence). The CDR3 sequence is CASSPKSVPDTQYF. In DNA, the CDR3 is TGTGCCAGCAGCCCCAAGTCGGTCCCAGATACGCAGTATTTT.

This clone was counted a single time. CDR3 DNA sequence: TGTGCCATCAGTGAACGGGGAGAAGCTTTCTTT. Encoded protein: CAISERGEAFF. The rearrangement joins TRBV10-3 to TRBJ1-1; D uncertain. Looked up from germline, CDR1 is ENHRY and CDR2 is SYGVKD. There are 11 residues in the CDR3. V was clipped by 3 bases and J by 8 bases, with 7 bases between them.

This clone has a handful of counts. The chain employs TRBV28 and TRBJ2-7; TRBD1 agrees at 11 bases. Germline CDR1 reads MDHEN; CDR2 reads SYDVKM. V lost 0 bases, J lost 2 bases, and 3 bases stayed unmatched. This CDR3 spans 16 amino acids. The CDR3 is CASSLWGGQGAYEQYF. Here the CDR3 DNA reads TGTGCCAGCAGTTTATGGGGGGGACAGGGGGCCTACGAGCAGTACTTC.

The chain recombines TRBV10-3 with TRBJ2-2, with 14 bases that match TRBD2. After removal of 10 bases from V and 8 bases from J, the junction contained 12 bases not matched to a gene. CDR3 length: 16 residues. Germline loops: CDR1 ENHRY, CDR2 SYGVKD. The CDR3 coding sequence is TGTGCCACCTTTTCGGGACTAGCGGGAGAATCTGGGGAGCTGTTTTTT. This encodes CATFSGLAGESGELFF.

This clone was counted at least ten times. The chain combines TRBV25-1 with TRBJ2-7; TRBD2 is a possible D gene (6 bases). Looked up from germline, CDR1 is MGHDK and CDR2 is SYGVNS. The CDR3 is 14 amino acids. Trimming cost V 5 bases and J 0 bases, with 11 bases left between them. Here the CDR3 DNA reads TGTGCCAGCAGTAGCGGGTCCTTCTCCTACGAGCAGTACTTC. This encodes CASSSGSFSYEQYF.

The chain couples TRBV2 to TRBJ2-7, with 7 nucleotides matching TRBD1. V dropped 5 bases and J dropped 2; count of bases not matched to a gene: 12. This CDR3 spans 16 amino acids. Germline lookup yields CDR1 SNHLY and CDR2 FYNNEI. This CDR3 reads CASSTYPDRLAYEQYF. The CDR3 bases are TGTGCCAGCAGTACGTATCCGGACAGGTTGGCCTACGAGCAGTACTTC.

V and J are TRBV11-3 and TRBJ2-3; 7 bases fit TRBD2. CDR3 length equals 18 residues. The ends lost 0 bases at V and 0 bases at J; junction bases unmatched: 9. The germline CDR1 and CDR2 sequences are SGHNT and YENEEA. CDR3 nucleotide sequence: TGTGCCAGCAGCTTAGACCCCCCTGGTAGCGGGAGCACAGATACGCAGTATTTT. Protein: CASSLDPPGSGSTDTQYF.

Comments on this clone: This same CDR3 is encoded by further DNA sequences in the sample. The genes are TRBV7-8 and TRBJ2-2; TRBD2 aligns across 7 bases. Germline CDR1 reads SGHVS; CDR2 reads FQNEAQ. This CDR3 comprises 17 residues. The trim removed 5 bases at V and 1 base at J, leaving 10 bases unmatched. CDR3 amino acids: CASSPRLGLGNTGELFF. The DNA for the CDR3 is TGTGCCAGCAGCCCCCGTCTAGGACTAGGGAACACCGGGGAGCTGTTTTTT.

The CDR3, as DNA: TGTGCCAGCAGCCCCCTTCGTGACGGGGCCACAGATACGCAGTATTTT. Encoded protein: CASSPLRDGATDTQYF. The chain uses TRBV7-8 and TRBJ2-3; D could derive from TRBD1 or TRBD2 (5 bases each). Germline-derived CDR1 and CDR2 are SGHVS and FQNEAQ. The CDR3 length is 16 residues. V was trimmed by 5 bases and J by 2 bases, leaving 17 bases between them.

This chain links TRBV5-1 with TRBJ2-3; the D is unclear. This CDR3 spans 16 amino acids. The V gene's germline CDR1 is SGHRS and CDR2 YFSETQ. The V and J ends lost 0 bases and 1 base respectively, with 12 bases between them. The CDR3 DNA follows: TGCGCCAGCAGCTTGGCCTTGGGATCGGGCACAGATACGCAGTATTTT. Translation gives CASSLALGSGTDTQYF.

This clone appeared a few times. The chain uses TRBV27 and TRBJ1-5; TRBD1 might be the D (6 bases). The CDR3 consists of 16 residues. Germline values: CDR1 MNHEY, CDR2 SMNVEV (reference sequence). V lost 0 bases, J lost 4 bases, and 13 bases lay in between. The CDR3 DNA is TGTGCCAGCAGTTTATCCCCGCCTCAGGGGAATCAGCCCCAGCATTTT. Amino acid sequence: CASSLSPPQGNQPQHF.

V usage is TRBV7-9 and J usage is TRBJ2-7; a weak D match, TRBD1 (7 bases). The germline V gene has CDR1 SEHNR and CDR2 FQNEAQ (reference sequence). Trimming stripped 4 bases from V and 9 bases from J, with 19 bases between. The CDR3 has 14 amino acids. The DNA of the CDR3 is TGTGCCAGCAGCTCCGGGGAGGACAGGCGAAGGCAGTACTTC. This codes for CASSSGEDRRRQYF.

Many counts were recorded for this clone. The CDR3 reads CASSQVAGQGADTQYF. The DNA of the CDR3 is TGTGCCAGCAGCCAAGTCGCGGGACAGGGGGCAGATACGCAGTATTTT. The genes are TRBV4-2 and TRBJ2-3; 11 bases align to TRBD1. This CDR3 has 16 amino acids. CDR1 is LGHNA, CDR2 YNFKEQ, per germline. V lost 1 base to trimming and J lost 4 bases; unmatched junction nucleotides: 4.

The chain carries TRBV29-1 and TRBJ2-3; D is tentatively TRBD1 or TRBD2 (5 bases each). Germline CDR1 reads SQVTM; CDR2 reads ANQGSEA. Trimming left V 7 bases short and J 5 bases short, with 16 bases between. The CDR3 is 13 residues long. The CDR3 DNA reads TGCAGCGCCCGAGACGGGGCTGGAGATACGCAGTATTTT. As protein: CSARDGAGDTQYF.

The J gene is TRBJ2-7, the V gene TRBV4-1; TRBD1 matches at 7 bases. V gave up 6 bases and J gave up 3 bases; unmatched junction bases: 8. Germline V gives CDR1 MGHRA, CDR2 YSYEKL. The length of the CDR3 is 14 residues. The CDR3 bases are TGCGCCAGCAGTCAGAGACAGGGCAACTACGAGCAGTACTTC. It is translated as CASSQRQGNYEQYF.

This sequence joins TRBV6-6 and TRBJ1-2; no clear D. From germline, CDR1 is MNHNY and CDR2 SVGAGI (reference sequence). The germline V and J ends were trimmed by 0 bases and 1 base, with 6 bases remaining between them. The CDR3 extends over 14 amino acids. CDR3 protein: CASSYSSFNYGYTF. The CDR3, as DNA: TGTGCCAGCAGTTACTCGAGCTTTAACTATGGCTACACCTTC.

The genes are TRBV9 and TRBJ2-7; 7 bases map to TRBD1. The CDR3 spans 16 residues. V was clipped by 2 bases and J by 1 base; unmatched bases: 9. Germline lookup yields CDR1 SGDLS and CDR2 YYNGEE. The CDR3 sequence: CASSVIYRDSSYEQYF. CDR3 nucleotide sequence: TGTGCCAGCAGCGTTATTTACCGGGACAGTTCCTACGAGCAGTACTTC.